This entry lists 16 T cell receptor beta chains sequenced from one sample in a study of T cell responses to AZD1222 COVID-19 vaccine. Profiled with immunoSEQ multiplex PCR; TCRdb holds only in-frame clones, not every one. The sample has about 50,000 clones, nearly 80% seen once. This material consisted of peripheral blood, taken 28 days after the second AZD1222 dose. The receptors stem from an adult who received the AZD1222 COVID-19 vaccine.

This sequence joins TRBV29-1 and TRBJ2-7; tentative D call: TRBD1 (6 bases). The germline gives CDR1 SQVTM, CDR2 ANQGSEA. Trimming took 6 bases from V and 6 from J, leaving 21 bases between them. This CDR3 is 14 amino acids long. The CDR3 here is CSVSTRGSIGEQYF. The CDR3 region has the DNA TGCAGCGTATCCACCAGGGGAAGTATTGGCGAGCAGTACTTC.

This clone is classed as medium-sized. The rearrangement joins TRBV2 to TRBJ1-1; no firm D call. V was pared by 4 bases and J by 3 bases, with 12 bases between. From germline, CDR1 is SNHLY and CDR2 FYNNEI. There are 14 residues in the CDR3. CDR3 in DNA: TGTGCCAGCAGTGTATGGGTGGATCACACTGAAGCTTTCTTT. Its protein is CASSVWVDHTEAFF.

This clone appeared a few times. This chain connects TRBV10-2 to TRBJ1-1; D is unclear. The V gene lost 5 bases and the J gene lost 1 base, with 8 bases spanning the gap. The germline CDR1 and CDR2 sequences are WSHSY and SAAADI. CDR3 length: 13 residues. The CDR3 DNA is TGCGCCAGCAGTCAATACACGAACACTGAAGCTTTCTTT. The encoded protein is CASSQYTNTEAFF.

The rearrangement uses TRBV6-5 and TRBJ2-2; either TRBD1 or TRBD2 may supply D (5 bases each). Per the germline V gene, CDR1 is MNHEY and CDR2 is SVGAGI. Trimming took off 4 bases at V and 3 bases at J, with 9 bases between the two ends. The CDR3 length is 14 residues. CDR3 nucleotide sequence: TGTGCCAGCAGTTCCGGGACCCACACCGGGGAGCTGTTTTTT. As protein: CASSSGTHTGELFF.

This clone has a single count. The genes are TRBV7-9 and TRBJ2-1; D is perhaps TRBD1 or TRBD2 (5 bases each). V was cut by 3 bases and J by 1 base, with 16 bases left in between. The length of the CDR3 is 17 residues. Germline V gene sequence: CDR1 SEHNR, CDR2 FQNEAQ (reference sequence). CDR3 sequence: CASSFSPGAESYNEQFF. CDR3 bases: TGTGCCAGCAGCTTTTCCCCCGGGGCGGAATCCTACAATGAGCAGTTCTTC.

The J gene is TRBJ1-4, the V gene TRBV15, with D uncertain. This CDR3 region has 17 residues. Trimming took 0 bases from V and 0 from J, leaving 11 bases between them. Per the germline V gene, CDR1 is LNHNV and CDR2 is YYDKDF (reference sequence). This CDR3 is CATSRDPPDPTNEKLFF. The DNA of the CDR3 is TGTGCCACCAGCAGAGATCCTCCAGATCCAACTAATGAAAAACTGTTTTTT. The full variable domain, rest sourced from reference TRBV15 and TRBJ1-4, is DAMVIQNPRYQVTQFGKPVTLSCSQTLNHNVMYWYQQKSSQAPKLLFHYYDKDFNNEADTPDNFQSRRPNTSFCFLDIRSPGLGDTAMYLCATSRDPPDPTNEKLFFGSGTQLSVL.

The chain has TRBV7-2 and TRBJ2-1; tentative D call: TRBD2 (6 bases). CDR3 length equals 12 residues. Trimming shortened V by 6 bases and J by 9 bases, and 12 bases separated the two germline ends. CDR1 SGHTA and CDR2 FQGNSA come from the germline V gene. The CDR3 DNA reads as TGTGCCAGCAGAGAACTAGCCGGTGAGCAGTTCTTC. It yields the protein CASRELAGEQFF.

In nucleotides, the CDR3 is TGTGCCAGCAGCGCCGGGACAGGGTCTGAAAAACTGTTTTTT. Protein: CASSAGTGSEKLFF. The rearrangement uses TRBV7-9 and TRBJ1-4; 9 nucleotides agree with TRBD1. The CDR3 length is 14 residues. The germline CDR1 and CDR2 sequences are SEHNR and FQNEAQ (reference sequence). Trimming removed 5 bases from V and 7 bases from J; junction bases left unmatched: 5. Variable domain in full (rest from reference TRBV7-9 and TRBJ1-4): DTGVSQNPRHKITKRGQNVTFRCDPISEHNRLYWYRQTLGQGPEFLTYFQNEAQLEKSRLLSDRFSAERPKGSFSTLEIQRTEQGDSAMYLCASSAGTGSEKLFFGSGTQLSVL.

This chain uses TRBV4-3 with TRBJ2-3, with D possibly called TRBD1 or TRBD2 (8 bases each). Per germline, CDR1 LGHNA and CDR2 YSLEER. V lost 0 bases, J lost 3 bases, and 28 bases lay in between. The CDR3 totals 21 residues. The CDR3 protein is CASSQDSGRGRSGGKTDTQYF. The DNA of the CDR3 is TGCGCCAGCAGCCAAGATTCAGGCAGGGGGCGATCGGGAGGGAAGACAGATACGCAGTATTTT.

The V call is TRBV5-1, the J call TRBJ2-2; D perhaps matches TRBD2 (5 bases). Germline V lookup: CDR1 SGHRS, CDR2 YFSETQ. This CDR3 is 15 amino acids long. The V and J ends lost 4 bases and 4 bases respectively, with 14 bases between them. CDR3 bases: TGCGCCAGCAGCAGAGACACCGCGGGCACCGGGGAGCTGTTTTTT. This encodes CASSRDTAGTGELFF. Complete variable domain (other parts from reference TRBV5-1 and TRBJ2-2): KAGVTQTPRYLIKTRGQQVTLSCSPISGHRSVSWYQQTPGQGLQFLFEYFSETQRNKGNFPGRFSGRQFSNSRSEMNVSTLELGDSALYLCASSRDTAGTGELFFGEGSRLTVL.

This clone was picked up a small number of times. This sequence joins TRBV5-4 and TRBJ1-1; no reliable D call. The germline V gene has CDR1 SGHNT and CDR2 YYREEE (reference sequence). This CDR3 has 13 amino acids. V was pared by 3 bases and J by 5 bases, with 11 bases between. This CDR3 reads CASSSGSKTEAFF. CDR3 sequence (DNA): TGTGCCAGCAGCTCAGGTAGTAAGACTGAAGCTTTCTTT.

V gene TRBV30 combines with J gene TRBJ1-2; tentatively, D is TRBD1 (5 bases). The V end lost 0 bases, the J end lost 8 bases, and 28 bases lay between the germline ends. The length of the CDR3 is 18 residues. CDR1 and CDR2 (germline): GTSNPN, SVGIG (reference sequence). This CDR3 is CAWSVRPGTQALKGGYTF. The CDR3 bases are TGTGCCTGGAGTGTTAGACCCGGGACCCAAGCTCTCAAAGGGGGCTACACCTTC.

The rearrangement links TRBV14 to TRBJ1-4; D call uncertain. The V and J ends lost 0 bases and 4 bases respectively, with 9 bases between them. The germline gives CDR1 SGHDN, CDR2 FVKESK. The CDR3 is 15 amino acids. The CDR3 coding sequence is TGTGCCAGCAGCCAAGATAACAGACGTAATGAAAAACTGTTTTTT. Encoded protein: CASSQDNRRNEKLFF.

This clone was seen a handful of times. The V gene is TRBV7-8, the J gene TRBJ2-2, with unresolved D. The CDR3 extends over 15 amino acids. V shed 2 bases and J shed 6 bases, with 13 bases lying between them. CDR1 is SGHVS and CDR2 is FQNEAQ in the germline V gene. CDR3 in amino acids: CASSLRLLGAGELFF. CDR3 bases: TGTGCCAGCAGCTTAAGGCTCTTAGGCGCCGGGGAGCTGTTTTTT.

The V call is TRBV19, the J call TRBJ2-2, with D perhaps matching TRBD2 (5 bases). The CDR3 has 15 amino acids. V was trimmed by 5 bases and J by 3 bases, leaving 13 bases between them. Germline-derived CDR1 and CDR2 are LNHDA and SQIVND (reference sequence). CDR3 in amino acids: CASSREGMDTGELFF. The DNA for the CDR3 is TGTGCCAGTAGTCGTGAGGGAATGGACACCGGGGAGCTGTTTTTT.

The chain combines TRBV28 with TRBJ1-1; D is perhaps TRBD1 (5 bases). CDR3 length equals 16 residues. Trimming took 6 bases from V and 5 from J, leaving 22 bases between them. Germline loops: CDR1 MDHEN, CDR2 SYDVKM. The CDR3 loop reads CASSRISGPRHTEAFF. CDR3 nucleotide sequence: TGTGCCAGCAGCCGTATCTCGGGACCGAGGCATACTGAAGCTTTCTTT.